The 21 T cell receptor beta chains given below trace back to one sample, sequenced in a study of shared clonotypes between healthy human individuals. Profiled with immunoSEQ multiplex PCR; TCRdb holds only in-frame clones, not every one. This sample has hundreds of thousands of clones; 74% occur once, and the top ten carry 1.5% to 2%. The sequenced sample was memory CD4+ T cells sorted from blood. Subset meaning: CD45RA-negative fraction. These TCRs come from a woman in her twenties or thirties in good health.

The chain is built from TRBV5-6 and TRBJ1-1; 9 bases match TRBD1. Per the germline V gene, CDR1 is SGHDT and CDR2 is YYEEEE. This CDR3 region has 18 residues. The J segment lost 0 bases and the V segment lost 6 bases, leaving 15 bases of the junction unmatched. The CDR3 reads CASKLAAGTGRVNTEAFF. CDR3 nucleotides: TGTGCCAGCAAGCTTGCCGCCGGGACAGGGCGAGTGAACACTGAAGCTTTCTTT.

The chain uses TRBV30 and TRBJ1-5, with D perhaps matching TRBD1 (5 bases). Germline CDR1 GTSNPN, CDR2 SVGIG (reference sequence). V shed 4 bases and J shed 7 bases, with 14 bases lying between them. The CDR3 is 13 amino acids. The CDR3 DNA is TGTGCCTGGACCAGGGCGGCAGGCCAGCCCCAGCATTTT. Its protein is CAWTRAAGQPQHF.

For the CDR3, the DNA is TGCGCCAGCAGCCGGCTAGGACTAGCGGGTGGGGAGACCCAGTACTTC. The encoded protein is CASSRLGLAGGETQYF. This chain links TRBV10-2 with TRBJ2-5; 11 bases are a match to TRBD2. The ends lost 6 bases at V and 5 bases at J; junction bases unmatched: 11. This CDR3 is 16 amino acids long. The germline V gene has CDR1 WSHSY and CDR2 SAAADI.

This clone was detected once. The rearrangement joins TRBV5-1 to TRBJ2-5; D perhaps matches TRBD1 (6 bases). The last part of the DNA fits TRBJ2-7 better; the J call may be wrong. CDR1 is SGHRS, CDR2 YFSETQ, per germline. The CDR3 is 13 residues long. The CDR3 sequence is CASSQGSSYEQYF. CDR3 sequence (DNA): TGCGCCAGCAGTCAGGGGAGCTCCTACGAGCAGTACTTC.

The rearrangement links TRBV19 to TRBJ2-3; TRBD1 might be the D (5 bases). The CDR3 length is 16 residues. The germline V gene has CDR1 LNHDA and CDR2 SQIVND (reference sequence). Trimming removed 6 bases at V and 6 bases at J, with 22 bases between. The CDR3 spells CASSPYPPTVEDTQYF. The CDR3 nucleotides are TGTGCCAGTAGCCCATACCCCCCGACAGTAGAGGATACGCAGTATTTT. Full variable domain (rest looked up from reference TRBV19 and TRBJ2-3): DGGITQSPKYLFRKEGQNVTLSCEQNLNHDAMYWYRQDPGQGLRLIYYSQIVNDFQKGDIAEGYSVSREKKESFPLTVTSAQKNPTAFYLCASSPYPPTVEDTQYFGPGTRLTVL.

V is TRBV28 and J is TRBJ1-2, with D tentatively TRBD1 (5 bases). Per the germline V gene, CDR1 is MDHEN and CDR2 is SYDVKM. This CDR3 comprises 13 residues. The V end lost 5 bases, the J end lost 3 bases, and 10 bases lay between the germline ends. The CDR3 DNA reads TGTGCCAGCAGTAAATGGGACCACTATGGCTACACCTTC. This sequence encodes CASSKWDHYGYTF.

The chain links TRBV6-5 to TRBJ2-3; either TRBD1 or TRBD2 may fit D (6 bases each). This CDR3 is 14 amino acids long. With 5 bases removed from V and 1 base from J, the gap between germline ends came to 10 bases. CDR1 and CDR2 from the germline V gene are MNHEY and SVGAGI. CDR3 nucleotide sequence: TGTGCCAGCAGTAGAAGGGGGGGCACAGATACGCAGTATTTT. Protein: CASSRRGGTDTQYF.

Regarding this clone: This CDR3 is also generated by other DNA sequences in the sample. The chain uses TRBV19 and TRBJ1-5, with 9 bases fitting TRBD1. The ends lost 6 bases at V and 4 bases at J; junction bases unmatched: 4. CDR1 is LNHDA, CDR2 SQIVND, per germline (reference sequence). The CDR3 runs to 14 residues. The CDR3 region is CASSLTGGNQPQHF. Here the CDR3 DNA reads TGTGCCAGTAGCCTGACAGGGGGGAATCAGCCCCAGCATTTT.

The DNA for the CDR3 is TGTGCCAGCAGTTTAAGCCAGGGGACCTACAATCAGCCCCAGCATTTT. Translating gives CASSLSQGTYNQPQHF. This chain uses TRBV28 with TRBJ1-5; a weak D match, TRBD1 (6 bases). Per germline, CDR1 MDHEN and CDR2 SYDVKM. V lost 2 bases and J 3 bases, leaving 14 bases between the germline ends. The CDR3 totals 16 residues.

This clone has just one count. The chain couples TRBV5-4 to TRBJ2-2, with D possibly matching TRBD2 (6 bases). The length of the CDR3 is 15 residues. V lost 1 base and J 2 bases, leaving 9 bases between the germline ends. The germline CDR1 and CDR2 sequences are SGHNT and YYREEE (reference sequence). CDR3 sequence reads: CASSLRTTNTGELFF. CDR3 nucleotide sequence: TGTGCCAGCAGCTTGAGGACTACCAACACCGGGGAGCTGTTTTTT.

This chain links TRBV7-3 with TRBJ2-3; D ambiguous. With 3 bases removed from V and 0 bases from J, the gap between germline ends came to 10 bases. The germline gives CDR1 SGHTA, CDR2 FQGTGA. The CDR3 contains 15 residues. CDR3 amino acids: CASSFEWRSTDTQYF. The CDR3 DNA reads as TGTGCCAGCAGCTTTGAATGGAGAAGCACAGATACGCAGTATTTT.

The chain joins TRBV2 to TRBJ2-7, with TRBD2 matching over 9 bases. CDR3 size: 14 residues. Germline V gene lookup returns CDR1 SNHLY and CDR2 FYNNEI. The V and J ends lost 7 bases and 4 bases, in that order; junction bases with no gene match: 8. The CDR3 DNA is TGTGCCAGCAACCTCGAGCGGGAGGTATACGAGCAGTACTTC. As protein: CASNLEREVYEQYF. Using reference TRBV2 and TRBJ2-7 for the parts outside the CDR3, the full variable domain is EPEVTQTPSHQVTQMGQEVILRCVPISNHLYFYWYRQILGQKVEFLVSFYNNEISEKSEIFDDQFSVERPDGSNFTLKIRSTKLEDSAMYFCASNLEREVYEQYFGPGTRLTVT.

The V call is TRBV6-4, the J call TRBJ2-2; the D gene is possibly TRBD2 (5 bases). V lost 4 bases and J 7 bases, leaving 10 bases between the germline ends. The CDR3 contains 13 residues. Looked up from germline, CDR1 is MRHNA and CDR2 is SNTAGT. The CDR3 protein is CASSVQLGGELFF. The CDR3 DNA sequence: TGTGCCAGCAGTGTCCAACTAGGCGGGGAGCTGTTTTTT.

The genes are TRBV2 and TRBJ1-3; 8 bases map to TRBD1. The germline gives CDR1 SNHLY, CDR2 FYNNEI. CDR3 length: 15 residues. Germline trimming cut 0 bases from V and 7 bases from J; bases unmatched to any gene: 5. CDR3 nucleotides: TGTGCCAGCAGTGAAGCCCAGGGGGCCGGGAACACCATATATTTT. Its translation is CASSEAQGAGNTIYF.

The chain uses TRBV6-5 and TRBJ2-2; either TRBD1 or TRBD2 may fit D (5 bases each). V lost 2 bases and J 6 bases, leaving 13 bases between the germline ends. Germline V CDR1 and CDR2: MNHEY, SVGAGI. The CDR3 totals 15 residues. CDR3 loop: CASSYVGRGAGELFF. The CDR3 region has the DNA TGTGCCAGCAGTTACGTTGGTAGAGGGGCCGGGGAGCTGTTTTTT.

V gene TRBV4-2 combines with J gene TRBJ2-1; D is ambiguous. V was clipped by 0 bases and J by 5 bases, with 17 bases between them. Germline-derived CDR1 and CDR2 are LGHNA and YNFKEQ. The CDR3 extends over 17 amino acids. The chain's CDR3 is CASSQDFRGRPNNEQFF. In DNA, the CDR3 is TGTGCCAGCAGCCAAGATTTCCGAGGAAGGCCGAACAATGAGCAGTTCTTC.

This CDR3 reads CASSGERGGNYGYTF. The CDR3 nucleotides are TGTGCCAGCAGCGGTGAACGGGGAGGGAACTATGGCTACACCTTC. The chain recombines TRBV9 with TRBJ1-2; no clear D gene. Trimming cost V 3 bases and J 2 bases, with 14 bases left between them. The CDR3 contains 15 residues. Germline V gene lookup returns CDR1 SGDLS and CDR2 YYNGEE.

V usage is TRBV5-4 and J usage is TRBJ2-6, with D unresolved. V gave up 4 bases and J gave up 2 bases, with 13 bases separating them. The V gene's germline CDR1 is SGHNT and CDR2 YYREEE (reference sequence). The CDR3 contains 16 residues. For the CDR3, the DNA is TGTGCCAGCAGCCGGGCCGGGTCCCCTGGGGCCAACGTCCTGACTTTC. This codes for CASSRAGSPGANVLTF.

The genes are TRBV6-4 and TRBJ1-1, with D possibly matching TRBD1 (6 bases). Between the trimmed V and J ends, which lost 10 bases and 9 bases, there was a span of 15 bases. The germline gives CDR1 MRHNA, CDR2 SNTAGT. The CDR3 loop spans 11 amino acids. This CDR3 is CATAYRDQAFF. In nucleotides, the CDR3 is TGTGCCACCGCCTACAGGGACCAAGCTTTCTTT.

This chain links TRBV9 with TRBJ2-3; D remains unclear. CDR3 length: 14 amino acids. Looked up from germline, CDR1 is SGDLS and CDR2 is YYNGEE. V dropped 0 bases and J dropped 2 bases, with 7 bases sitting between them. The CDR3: CASSVDQNTDTQYF. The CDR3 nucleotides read TGTGCCAGCAGCGTAGATCAAAACACAGATACGCAGTATTTT.

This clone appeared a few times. This chain's CDR3 is CASSQRFANTGELFF. The CDR3 bases are TGTGCCAGCAGTCAGCGGTTTGCGAACACCGGGGAGCTGTTTTTT. The chain carries TRBV6-1 and TRBJ2-2, with a weak D call TRBD2 (5 bases). The V gene lost 5 bases and the J gene lost 0 bases, with 10 bases spanning the gap. The CDR3 contains 15 residues. Germline V lookup: CDR1 MNHNS, CDR2 SASEGT.